The T cell receptor beta chain under discussion was sequenced for a study of tumor-infiltrating lymphocytes in primary liver carcinoma. The CDR3 sequence is 13 residues long. Germline CDR1 reads SQVTM; CDR2 reads ANQGSEA. V lost 7 bases and J lost 10; bases outside the gene matches: 16. A primer in the constant region served to generate TCR beta cDNA from approximately 460 ng of total RNA. Each TCR beta library was derived from three nested multiplex PCR rounds that employed slightly modified ARM-PCR. TRBV1-TRBV30 forward primers paired with a C-beta reverse primer drove the first two PCR rounds, approximately 11 cycles each. TCRdb reanalysed the multiplex PCR reads using MiXCR and keeps one entry per CDR3 protein. The repertoire holds around 100,000 distinct CDR3 sequences, with about 70% as singletons. Joint extraction of RNA and DNA used 20-30 mg of bulk tissue that was unsorted.

The sequencing sample was made of liver tumor tissue from sampling region 2. Subset meaning: tumor region T2, inferior pole. The rearrangement uses TRBV29-1 and TRBJ2-7; 7 nucleotides agree with TRBD1. The receptor's source is a woman aged 55-69 years with primary liver carcinoma and hepatitis B virus infection. In DNA, the CDR3 is TGCAGCGCCCGGGACAGTGGGCGCTTCGAACAGTACTTC. This translates into CSARDSGRFEQYF.